The present T cell receptor beta chain was sequenced within a study of Ad26.COV2.S vaccination and SARS-CoV-2 variants. Regarding this clone: What it recognizes is unknown.

CDR1 is MNHEY and CDR2 is SMNVEV in the germline V gene (reference sequence). This CDR3 has 14 amino acids. Trimming pared 4 bases from V and 2 bases from J, leaving 12 bases between. Libraries were prepared by immunoSEQ multiplex PCR; TCRdb keeps only in-frame clonotypes and omits some of them. Of some 250,000 clones listed, more than 75% are singletons. As to treatment: some 20 received Ad26.COV2.S at low or high dose, single or two shots; about 5 received placebo; per-sample allocation not given. It was on day 63 after the first vaccine or placebo injection that samples were taken. Broader study findings: After vaccination, reports described spike-specific CD8+ and CD4+ T cell responses as showing substantial breadth.

The clonotype comes from a person between 18 and 59 years old who received the Ad26.COV2.S COVID-19 vaccine or a placebo. Sample: peripheral blood, taken in a trial of Ad26.COV2.S vaccine versus placebo. The chain carries TRBV27 and TRBJ2-7, with D perhaps TRBD2 (6 bases). The DNA for the CDR3 is TGTGCCAGCAGTTCCTCCGGGACTGCCTACGAGCAGTACTTC. Protein product: CASSSSGTAYEQYF.